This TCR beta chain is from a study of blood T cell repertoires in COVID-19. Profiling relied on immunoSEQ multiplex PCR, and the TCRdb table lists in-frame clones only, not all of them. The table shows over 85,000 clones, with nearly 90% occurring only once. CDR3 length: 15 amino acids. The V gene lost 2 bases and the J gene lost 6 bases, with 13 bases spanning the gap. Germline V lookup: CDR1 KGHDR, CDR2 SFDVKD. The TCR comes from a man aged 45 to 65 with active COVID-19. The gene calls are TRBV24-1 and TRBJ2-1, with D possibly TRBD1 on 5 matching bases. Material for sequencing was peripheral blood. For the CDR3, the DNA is TGTGCCACCAGTGATTCGGCAGGGTCGGTCAATGAGCAGTTCTTC. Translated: CATSDSAGSVNEQFF.